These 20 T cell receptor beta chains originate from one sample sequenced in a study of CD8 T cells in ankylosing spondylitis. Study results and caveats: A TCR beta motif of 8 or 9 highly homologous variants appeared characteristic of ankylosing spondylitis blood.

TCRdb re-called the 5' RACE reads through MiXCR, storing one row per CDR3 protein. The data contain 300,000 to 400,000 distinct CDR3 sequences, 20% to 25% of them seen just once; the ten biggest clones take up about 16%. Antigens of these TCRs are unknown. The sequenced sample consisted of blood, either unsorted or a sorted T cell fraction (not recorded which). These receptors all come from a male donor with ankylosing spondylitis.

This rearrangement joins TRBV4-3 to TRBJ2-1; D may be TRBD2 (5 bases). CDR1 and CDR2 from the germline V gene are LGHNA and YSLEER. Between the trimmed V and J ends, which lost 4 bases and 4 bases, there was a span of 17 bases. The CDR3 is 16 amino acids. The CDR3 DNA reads TGCGCCAGCAGCCCCGATCTTGGGCGGGTGTACAATGAGCAGTTCTTC. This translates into CASSPDLGRVYNEQFF.

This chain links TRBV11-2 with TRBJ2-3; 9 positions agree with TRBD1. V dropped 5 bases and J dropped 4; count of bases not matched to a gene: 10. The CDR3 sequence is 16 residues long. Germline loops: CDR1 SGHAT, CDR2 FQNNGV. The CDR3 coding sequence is TGTGCCAGCAGCAGAACCGGGACAGGGTGGCCAGATACGCAGTATTTT. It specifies CASSRTGTGWPDTQYF.

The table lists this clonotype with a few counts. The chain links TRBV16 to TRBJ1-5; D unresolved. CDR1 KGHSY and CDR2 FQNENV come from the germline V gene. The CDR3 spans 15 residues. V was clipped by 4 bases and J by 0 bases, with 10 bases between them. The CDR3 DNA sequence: TGTGCCAGCAGCCGGGTAATAGTTAGCAATCAGCCCCAGCATTTT. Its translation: CASSRVIVSNQPQHF.

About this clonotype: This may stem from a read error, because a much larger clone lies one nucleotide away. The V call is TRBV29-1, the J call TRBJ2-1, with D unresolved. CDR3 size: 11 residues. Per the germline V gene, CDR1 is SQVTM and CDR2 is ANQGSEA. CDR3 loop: CSVEETSEQLF. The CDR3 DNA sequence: TGCAGCGTTGAAGAGACTTCTGAGCAGCTCTTC.

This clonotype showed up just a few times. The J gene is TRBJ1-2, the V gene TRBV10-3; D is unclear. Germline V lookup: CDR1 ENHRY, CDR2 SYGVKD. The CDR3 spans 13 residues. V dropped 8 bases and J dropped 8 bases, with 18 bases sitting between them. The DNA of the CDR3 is TGTGCCATCGCTCTGGCTGGTGCGGGAGGCTACACCTTC. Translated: CAIALAGAGGYTF.

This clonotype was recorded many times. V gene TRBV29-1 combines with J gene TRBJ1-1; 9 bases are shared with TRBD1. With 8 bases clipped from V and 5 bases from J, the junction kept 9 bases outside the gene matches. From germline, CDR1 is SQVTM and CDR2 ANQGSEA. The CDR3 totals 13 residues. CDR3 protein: CSYRTGVVTEAFF. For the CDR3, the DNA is TGCAGCTACAGGACAGGGGTGGTGACTGAAGCTTTCTTT.

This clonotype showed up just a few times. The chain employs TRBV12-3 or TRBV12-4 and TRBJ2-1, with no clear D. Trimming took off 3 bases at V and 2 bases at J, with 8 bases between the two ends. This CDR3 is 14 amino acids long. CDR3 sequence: CASSFGETYNEQFF. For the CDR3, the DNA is TGTGCCAGCAGTTTCGGTGAAACCTACAATGAGCAGTTCTTC.

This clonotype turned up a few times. CDR3 residues: CASSLELEGPGYTF. The CDR3 coding sequence is TGTGCCAGCAGCTTAGAACTTGAAGGGCCCGGCTACACCTTC. The chain uses TRBV11-1 and TRBJ1-2; D ambiguous. From germline, CDR1 is SGHAT and CDR2 FQDESV (reference sequence). V lost 1 base and J 8 bases, leaving 14 bases between the germline ends. The CDR3 sequence is 14 residues long.

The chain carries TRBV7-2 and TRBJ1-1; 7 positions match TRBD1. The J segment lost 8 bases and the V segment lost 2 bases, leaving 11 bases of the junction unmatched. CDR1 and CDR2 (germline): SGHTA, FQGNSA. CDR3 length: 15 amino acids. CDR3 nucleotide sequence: TGTGCCAGCAGCTTACGGGGAACCGACAGGGAGGAAGCTTTCTTT. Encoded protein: CASSLRGTDREEAFF.

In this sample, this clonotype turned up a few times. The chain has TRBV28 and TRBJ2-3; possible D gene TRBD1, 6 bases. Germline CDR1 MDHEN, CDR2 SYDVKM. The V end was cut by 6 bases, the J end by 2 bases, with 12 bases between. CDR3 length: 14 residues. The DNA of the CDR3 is TGTGCCAGCAGGGGCAGGGGTCCCACAGATACGCAGTATTTT. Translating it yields CASRGRGPTDTQYF.

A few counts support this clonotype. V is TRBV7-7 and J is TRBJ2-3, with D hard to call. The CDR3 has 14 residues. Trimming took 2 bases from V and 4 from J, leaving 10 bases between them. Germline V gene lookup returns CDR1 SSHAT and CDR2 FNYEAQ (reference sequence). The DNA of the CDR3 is TGTGCCAGCAGCTTACTCGGCGTTTCAGATACGCAGTATTTT. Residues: CASSLLGVSDTQYF. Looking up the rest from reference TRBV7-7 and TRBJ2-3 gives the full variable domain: GAGVSQSPRYKVTKRGQDVTLRCDPISSHATLYWYQQALGQGPEFLTYFNYEAQPDKSGLPSDRFSAERPEGSISTLTIQRTEQRDSAMYRCASSLLGVSDTQYFGPGTRLTVL.

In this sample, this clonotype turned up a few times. The CDR3 sequence: CASSQDVGAGNTGELFF. The CDR3 DNA sequence: TGTGCCAGCAGCCAAGATGTGGGGGCGGGTAACACCGGGGAGCTGTTTTTT. V and J are TRBV3-1 and TRBJ2-2, with D perhaps matching TRBD1 (6 bases). Trimming removed 0 bases at V and 2 bases at J, with 13 bases between. This CDR3 comprises 17 residues. Germline V gene sequence: CDR1 LGHDT, CDR2 YNNKEL (reference sequence).

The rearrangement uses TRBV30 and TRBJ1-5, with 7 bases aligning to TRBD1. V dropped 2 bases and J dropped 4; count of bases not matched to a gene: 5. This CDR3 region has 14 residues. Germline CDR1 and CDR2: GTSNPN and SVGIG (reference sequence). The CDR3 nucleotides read TGTGCCTGGAGTCCGGGACAGCAGAATCAGCCCCAGCATTTT. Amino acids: CAWSPGQQNQPQHF.

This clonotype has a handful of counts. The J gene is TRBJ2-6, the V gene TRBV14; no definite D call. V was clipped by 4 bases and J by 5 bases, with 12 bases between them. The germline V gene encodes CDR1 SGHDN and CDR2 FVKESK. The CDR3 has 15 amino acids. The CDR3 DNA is TGTGCCAGCAGCCTCGGTGGCTGGAGGGCCAACGTCCTGACTTTC. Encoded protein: CASSLGGWRANVLTF.

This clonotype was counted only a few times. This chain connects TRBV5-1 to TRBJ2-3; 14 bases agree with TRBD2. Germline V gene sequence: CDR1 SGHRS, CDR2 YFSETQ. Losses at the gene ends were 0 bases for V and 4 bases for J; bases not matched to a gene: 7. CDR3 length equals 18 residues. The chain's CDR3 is CASSLEGTSGSKSDTQYF. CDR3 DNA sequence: TGCGCCAGCAGCTTGGAGGGGACTAGCGGGAGTAAGTCAGATACGCAGTATTTT.

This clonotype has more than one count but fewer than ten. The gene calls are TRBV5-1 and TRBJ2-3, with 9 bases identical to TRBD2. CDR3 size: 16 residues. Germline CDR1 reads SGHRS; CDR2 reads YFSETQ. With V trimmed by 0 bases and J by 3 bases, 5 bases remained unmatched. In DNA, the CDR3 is TGCGCCAGCAGCTTGGTCTTAGCGGGAGAAACAGATACGCAGTATTTT. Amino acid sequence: CASSLVLAGETDTQYF.

The CDR3 DNA follows: TGTGCCAGCAGCTTCGCGGGAGGATTGGAAAATGAGCAGTTCTTC. It yields the protein CASSFAGGLENEQFF. The chain links TRBV11-1 to TRBJ2-1; 8 nucleotides match TRBD2. Per the germline V gene, CDR1 is SGHAT and CDR2 is FQDESV (reference sequence). J lost 7 bases, V lost 3 bases, and 8 bases had no gene match. The CDR3 extends over 15 amino acids. The whole variable domain, remainder taken from reference TRBV11-1 and TRBJ2-1, is EAEVAQSPRYKITEKSQAVAFWCDPISGHATLYWYRQILGQGPELLVQFQDESVVDDSQLPKDRFSAERLKGVDSTLKIQPAELGDSAMYLCASSFAGGLENEQFFGPGTRLTVL.

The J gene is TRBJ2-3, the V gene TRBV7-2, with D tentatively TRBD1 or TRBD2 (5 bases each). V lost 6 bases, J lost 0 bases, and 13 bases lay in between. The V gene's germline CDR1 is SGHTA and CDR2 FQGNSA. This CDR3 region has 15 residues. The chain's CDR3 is CASSSRGASTDTQYF. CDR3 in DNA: TGTGCCAGCAGTAGCCGGGGCGCTAGCACAGATACGCAGTATTTT.

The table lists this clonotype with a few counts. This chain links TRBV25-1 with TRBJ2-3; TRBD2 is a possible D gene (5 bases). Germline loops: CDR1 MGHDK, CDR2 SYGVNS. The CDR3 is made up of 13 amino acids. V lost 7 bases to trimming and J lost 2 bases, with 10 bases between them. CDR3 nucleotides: TGTGCCAGCATGGGGAGAGACACAGATACGCAGTATTTT. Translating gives CASMGRDTDTQYF. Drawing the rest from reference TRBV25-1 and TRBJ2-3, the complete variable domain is EADIYQTPRYLVIGTGKKITLECSQTMGHDKMYWYQQDPGMELHLIHYSYGVNSTEKGDLSSESTVSRIRTEHFPLTLESARPSHTSQYLCASMGRDTDTQYFGPGTRLTVL.

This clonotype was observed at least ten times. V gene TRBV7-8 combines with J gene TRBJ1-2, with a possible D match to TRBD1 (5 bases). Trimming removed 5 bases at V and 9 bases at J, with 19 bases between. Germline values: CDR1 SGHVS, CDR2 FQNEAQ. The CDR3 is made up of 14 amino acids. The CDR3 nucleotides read TGTGCCAGCAGCCAGGTCAGGCAGGGCCGGAGCTACACCTTC. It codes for CASSQVRQGRSYTF.